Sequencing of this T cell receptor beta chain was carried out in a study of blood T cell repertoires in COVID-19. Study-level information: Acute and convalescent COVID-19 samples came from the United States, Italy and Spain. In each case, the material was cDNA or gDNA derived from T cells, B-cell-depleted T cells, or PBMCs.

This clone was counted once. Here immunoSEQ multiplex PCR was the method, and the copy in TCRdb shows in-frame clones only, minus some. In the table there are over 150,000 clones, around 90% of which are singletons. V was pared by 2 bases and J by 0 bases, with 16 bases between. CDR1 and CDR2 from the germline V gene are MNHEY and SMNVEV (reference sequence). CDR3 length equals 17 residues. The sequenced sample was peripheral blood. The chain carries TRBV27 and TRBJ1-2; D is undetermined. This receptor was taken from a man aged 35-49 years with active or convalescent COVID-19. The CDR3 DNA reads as TGTGCCAGCAGTTTAAGAGTTAGTGGAGGTGCTAACTATGGCTACACCTTC. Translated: CASSLRVSGGANYGYTF.